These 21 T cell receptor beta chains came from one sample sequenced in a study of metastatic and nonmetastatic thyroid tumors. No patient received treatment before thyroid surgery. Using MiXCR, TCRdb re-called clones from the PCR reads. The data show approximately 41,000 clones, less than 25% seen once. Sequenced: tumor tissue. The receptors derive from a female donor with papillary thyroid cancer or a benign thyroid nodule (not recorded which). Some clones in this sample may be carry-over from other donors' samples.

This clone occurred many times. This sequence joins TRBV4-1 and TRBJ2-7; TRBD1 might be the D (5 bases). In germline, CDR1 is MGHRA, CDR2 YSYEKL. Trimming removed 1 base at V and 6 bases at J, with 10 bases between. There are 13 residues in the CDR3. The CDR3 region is CASSQVQGAEQYF. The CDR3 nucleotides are TGCGCCAGCAGCCAAGTTCAGGGTGCCGAGCAGTACTTC.

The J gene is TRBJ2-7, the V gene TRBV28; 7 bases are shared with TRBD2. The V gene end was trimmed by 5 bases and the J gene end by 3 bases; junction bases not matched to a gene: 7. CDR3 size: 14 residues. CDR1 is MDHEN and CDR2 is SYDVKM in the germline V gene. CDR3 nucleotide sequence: TGTGCCAGCAGTCAACCTAGCGGAAGCTACGAGCAGTACTTC. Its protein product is CASSQPSGSYEQYF. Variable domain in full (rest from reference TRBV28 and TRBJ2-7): DVKVTQSSRYLVKRTGEKVFLECVQDMDHENMFWYRQDPGLGLRLIYFSYDVKMKEKGDIPEGYSVSREKKERFSLILESASTNQTSMYLCASSQPSGSYEQYFGPGTRLTVT.

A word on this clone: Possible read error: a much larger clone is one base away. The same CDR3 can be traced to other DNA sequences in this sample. In DNA, the CDR3 is TGTGCCAGCAGCCGGGACCAAGCTAGAGATACACAGTATTTT. It is translated as CASSRDQARDTQYF. The rearrangement uses TRBV7-6 and TRBJ2-3; D may be TRBD1 or TRBD2 (5 bases each). The CDR3 has 14 amino acids. The V gene's germline CDR1 is SGHVS and CDR2 FNYEAQ.

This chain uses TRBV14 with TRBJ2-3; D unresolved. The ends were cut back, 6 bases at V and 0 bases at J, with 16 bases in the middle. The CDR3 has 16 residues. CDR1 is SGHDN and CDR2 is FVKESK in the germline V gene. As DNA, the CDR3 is TGTGCCAGCAGTGGACCGGTACACCCAAGCACAGATACGCAGTATTTT. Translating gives CASSGPVHPSTDTQYF.

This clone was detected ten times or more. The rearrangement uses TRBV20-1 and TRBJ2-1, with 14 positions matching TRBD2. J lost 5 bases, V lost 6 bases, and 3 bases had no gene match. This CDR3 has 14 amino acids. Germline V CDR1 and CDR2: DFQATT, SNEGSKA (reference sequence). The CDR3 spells CSAGTSGSHNEQFF. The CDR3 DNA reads TGCAGTGCCGGGACTAGCGGGAGTCACAATGAGCAGTTCTTC.

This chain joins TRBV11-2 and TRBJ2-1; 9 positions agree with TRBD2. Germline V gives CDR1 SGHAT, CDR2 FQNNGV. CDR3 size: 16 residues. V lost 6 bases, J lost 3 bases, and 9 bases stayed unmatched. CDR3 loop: CASSSTGTSYYNEQFF. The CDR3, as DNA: TGTGCCAGCAGTTCGACCGGGACTAGCTACTACAATGAGCAGTTCTTC.

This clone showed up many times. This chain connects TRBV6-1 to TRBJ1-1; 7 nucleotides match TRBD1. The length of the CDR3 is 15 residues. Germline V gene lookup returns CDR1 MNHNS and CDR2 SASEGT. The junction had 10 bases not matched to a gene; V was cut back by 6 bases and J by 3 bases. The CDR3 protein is CASSPGNRGHTEAFF. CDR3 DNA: TGTGCCAGCAGCCCGGGGAACAGGGGACACACTGAAGCTTTCTTT.

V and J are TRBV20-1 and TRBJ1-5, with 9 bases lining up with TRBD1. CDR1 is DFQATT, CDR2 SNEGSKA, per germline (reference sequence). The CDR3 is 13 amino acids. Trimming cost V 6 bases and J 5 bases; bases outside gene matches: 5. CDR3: CSAFRTGDQPQHF. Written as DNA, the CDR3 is TGCAGTGCCTTCAGGACAGGGGATCAGCCCCAGCATTTT.

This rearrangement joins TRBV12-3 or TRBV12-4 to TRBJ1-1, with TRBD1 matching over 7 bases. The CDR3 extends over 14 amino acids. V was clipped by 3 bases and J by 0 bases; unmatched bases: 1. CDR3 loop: CASSLGQLNTEAFF. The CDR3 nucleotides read TGTGCCAGCAGTTTGGGACAGCTGAACACTGAAGCTTTCTTT.

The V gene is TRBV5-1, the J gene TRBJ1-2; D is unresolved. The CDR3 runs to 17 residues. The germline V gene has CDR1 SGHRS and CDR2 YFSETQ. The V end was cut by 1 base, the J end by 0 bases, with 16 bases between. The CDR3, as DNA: TGCGCCAGCAGCTTGAGGCCTACAGCCGGAGCTAACTATGGCTACACCTTC. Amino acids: CASSLRPTAGANYGYTF.

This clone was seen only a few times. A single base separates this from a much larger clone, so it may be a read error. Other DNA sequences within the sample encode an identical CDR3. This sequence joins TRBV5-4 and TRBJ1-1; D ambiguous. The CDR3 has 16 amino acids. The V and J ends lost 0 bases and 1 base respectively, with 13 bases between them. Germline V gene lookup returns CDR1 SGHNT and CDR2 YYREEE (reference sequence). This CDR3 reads CASSLGIRTQNTEAFF. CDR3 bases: TGTGCCAGCAGCTTGGGGATCAGAACGCAGAACACTGAAGCTTTCTTT.

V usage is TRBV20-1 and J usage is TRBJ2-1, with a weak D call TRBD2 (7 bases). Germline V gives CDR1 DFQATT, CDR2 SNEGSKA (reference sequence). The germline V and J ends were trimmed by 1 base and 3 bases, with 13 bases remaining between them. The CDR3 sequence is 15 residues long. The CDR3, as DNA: TGCAGTGCTAGAGTAGGGGGGGCCTTCTACAATGAGCAGTTCTTC. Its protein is CSARVGGAFYNEQFF.

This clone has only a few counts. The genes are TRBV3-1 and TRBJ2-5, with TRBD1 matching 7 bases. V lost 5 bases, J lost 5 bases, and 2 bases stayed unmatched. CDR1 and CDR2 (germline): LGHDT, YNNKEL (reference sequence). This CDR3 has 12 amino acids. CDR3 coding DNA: TGTGCCAGCAGCAGGACAGGCGAGACCCAGTACTTC. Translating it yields CASSRTGETQYF.

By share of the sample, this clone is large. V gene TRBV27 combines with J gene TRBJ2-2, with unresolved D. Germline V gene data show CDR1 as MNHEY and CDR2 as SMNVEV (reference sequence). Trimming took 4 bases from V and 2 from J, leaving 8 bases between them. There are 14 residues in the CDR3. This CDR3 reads CASSWAANTGELFF. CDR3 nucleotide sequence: TGTGCCAGCAGTTGGGCAGCCAACACCGGGGAGCTGTTTTTT.

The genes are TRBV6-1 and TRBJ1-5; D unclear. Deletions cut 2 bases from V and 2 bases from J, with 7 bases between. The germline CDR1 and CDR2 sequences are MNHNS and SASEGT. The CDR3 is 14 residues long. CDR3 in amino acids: CASSELGGNQPQHF. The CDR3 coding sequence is TGTGCCAGCAGTGAACTGGGAGGCAATCAGCCCCAGCATTTT.

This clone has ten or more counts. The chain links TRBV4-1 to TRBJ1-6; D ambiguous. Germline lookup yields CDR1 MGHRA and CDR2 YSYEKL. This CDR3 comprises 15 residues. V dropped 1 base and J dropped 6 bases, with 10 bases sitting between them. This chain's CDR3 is CASSQGLGSNSPLHF. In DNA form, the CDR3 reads TGCGCCAGCAGCCAAGGTTTGGGCAGTAATTCACCCCTCCACTTT.

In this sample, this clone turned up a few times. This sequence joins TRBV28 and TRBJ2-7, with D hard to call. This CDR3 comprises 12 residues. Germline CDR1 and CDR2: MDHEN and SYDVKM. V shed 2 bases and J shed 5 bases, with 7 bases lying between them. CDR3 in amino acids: CASSLAYNEQYF. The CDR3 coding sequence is TGTGCCAGCAGTTTAGCCTATAACGAGCAGTACTTC.

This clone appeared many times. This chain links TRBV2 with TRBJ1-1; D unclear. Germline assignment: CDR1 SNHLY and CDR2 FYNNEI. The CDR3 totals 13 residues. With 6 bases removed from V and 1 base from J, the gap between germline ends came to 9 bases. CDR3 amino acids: CASSLHGNTEAFF. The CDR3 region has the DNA TGTGCCAGCAGCTTACACGGGAACACTGAAGCTTTCTTT. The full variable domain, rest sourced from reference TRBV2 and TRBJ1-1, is EPEVTQTPSHQVTQMGQEVILRCVPISNHLYFYWYRQILGQKVEFLVSFYNNEISEKSEIFDDQFSVERPDGSNFTLKIRSTKLEDSAMYFCASSLHGNTEAFFGQGTRLTVV.

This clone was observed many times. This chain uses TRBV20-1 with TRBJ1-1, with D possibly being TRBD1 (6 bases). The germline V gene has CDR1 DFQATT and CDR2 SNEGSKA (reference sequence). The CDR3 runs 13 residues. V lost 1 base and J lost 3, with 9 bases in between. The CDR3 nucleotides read TGCAGTGCTAGAGGGGGGGCTGACACTGAAGCTTTCTTT. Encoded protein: CSARGGADTEAFF.

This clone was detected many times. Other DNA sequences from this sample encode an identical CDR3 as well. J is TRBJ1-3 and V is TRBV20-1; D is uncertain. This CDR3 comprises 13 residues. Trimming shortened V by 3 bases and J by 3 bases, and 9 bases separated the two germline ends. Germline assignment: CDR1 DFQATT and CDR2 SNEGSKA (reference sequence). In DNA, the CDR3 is TGCAGTGCTAGTCCGGACCGTGGAAACACCATATATTTT. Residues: CSASPDRGNTIYF.

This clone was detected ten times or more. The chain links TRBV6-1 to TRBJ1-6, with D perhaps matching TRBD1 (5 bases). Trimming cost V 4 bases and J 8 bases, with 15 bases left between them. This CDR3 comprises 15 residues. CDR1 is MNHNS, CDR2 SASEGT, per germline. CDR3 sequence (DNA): TGTGCCAGCAGTGCGGGACCTATGGGGTATTCACCCCTCCACTTT. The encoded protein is CASSAGPMGYSPLHF.